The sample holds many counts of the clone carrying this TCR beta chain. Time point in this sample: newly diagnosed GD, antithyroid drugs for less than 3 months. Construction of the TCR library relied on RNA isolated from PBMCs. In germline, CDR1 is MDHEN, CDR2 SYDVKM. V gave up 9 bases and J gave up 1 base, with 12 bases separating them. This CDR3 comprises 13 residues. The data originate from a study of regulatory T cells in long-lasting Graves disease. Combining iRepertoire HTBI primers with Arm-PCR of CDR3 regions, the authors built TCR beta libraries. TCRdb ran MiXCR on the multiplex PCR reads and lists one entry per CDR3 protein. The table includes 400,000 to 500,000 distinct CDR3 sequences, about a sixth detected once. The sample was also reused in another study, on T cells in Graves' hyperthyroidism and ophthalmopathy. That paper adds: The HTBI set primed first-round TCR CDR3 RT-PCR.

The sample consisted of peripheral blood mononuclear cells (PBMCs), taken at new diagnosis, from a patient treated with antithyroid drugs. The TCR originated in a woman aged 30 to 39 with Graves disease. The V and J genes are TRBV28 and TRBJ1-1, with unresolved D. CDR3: CASGEYPNTEAFF. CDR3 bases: TGTGCCAGTGGGGAGTACCCGAACACTGAAGCTTTCTTT.